What follows are 15 T cell receptor beta chains derived from one specimen sequenced in a study of blood T cells in healthy people across ages. The second PCR ran roughly 6 to 11 cycles with a sample-barcoded 5' primer and J-beta primers. MiXCR, run by TCRdb on the 5' RACE reads, gives a single entry per CDR3 protein. This table holds roughly 1.4 million distinct CDR3 sequences, 59% found once. The sample consisted of blood. These receptors came from a man between 18 and 35 years old in good health.

This rearrangement joins TRBV9 to TRBJ1-2; 10 bases align to TRBD1. The J segment lost 4 bases and the V segment lost 0 bases, leaving 3 bases of the junction unmatched. Germline loops: CDR1 SGDLS, CDR2 YYNGEE. The CDR3 sequence is 15 residues long. This chain's CDR3 is CASSVGGQGIYGYTF. The CDR3 region has the DNA TGTGCCAGCAGCGTAGGGGGACAGGGGATCTATGGCTACACCTTC. The complete variable domain, with remaining parts taken from reference TRBV9 and TRBJ1-2, reads DSGVTQTPKHLITATGQRVTLRCSPRSGDLSVYWYQQSLDQGLQFLIQYYNGEERAKGNILERFSAQQFPDLHSELNLSSLELGDSALYFCASSVGGQGIYGYTFGSGTRLTVV.

The rearrangement links TRBV12-3 or TRBV12-4 to TRBJ1-4; D remains unclear. CDR3 length: 15 residues. The V end lost 3 bases, the J end lost 5 bases, and 13 bases lay between the germline ends. In nucleotides, the CDR3 is TGTGCCAGCAGTTTCTGGTCAGCCTTGAATGAAAAACTGTTTTTT. Translation: CASSFWSALNEKLFF.

The chain joins TRBV20-1 to TRBJ2-5, with TRBD2 identical over 10 bases. The assigned J gene may be wrong: the sequence end matches TRBJ2-7 better. Germline-derived CDR1 and CDR2 are DFQATT and SNEGSKA (reference sequence). This CDR3 has 14 amino acids. The CDR3 DNA sequence: TGCAGTGCTAGAGAGGGACTAGCGATTTACGAGCAGTACTTC. Encoded protein: CSAREGLAIYEQYF.

This clonotype turned up a few times. The rearrangement joins TRBV4-3 to TRBJ2-4, with TRBD1 matching 8 bases. There are 15 residues in the CDR3. Germline assignment: CDR1 LGHNA and CDR2 YSLEER. Trimming at V came to 4 bases and at J to 5 bases, leaving 7 bases not matched to a gene. The DNA of the CDR3 is TGCGCCAGCAGCCCCACCAGGGGGCACCAAAACATTCAGTACTTC. This translates into CASSPTRGHQNIQYF.

The chain is built from TRBV10-3 and TRBJ2-7; TRBD1 is a possible D gene (5 bases). V shed 0 bases and J shed 6 bases, with 12 bases lying between them. The CDR3 spans 14 residues. Germline CDR1 reads ENHRY; CDR2 reads SYGVKD. The chain's CDR3 is CAISESGRELEQYF. CDR3 bases: TGTGCCATCAGTGAGTCAGGCAGGGAACTCGAGCAGTACTTC.

The rearrangement links TRBV27 to TRBJ2-1; perhaps TRBD1 as D (5 bases). The end of the DNA aligns better with TRBJ2-7, so the J call may be wrong. Germline CDR1 MNHEY, CDR2 SMNVEV (reference sequence). This CDR3 has 12 amino acids. CDR3 coding DNA: TGTGCCAGCGGGGTGGGGCCCTACGAGCAGTACTTC. Amino acids: CASGVGPYEQYF.

A remark on this clonotype: A read error may account for a junction end that differs from germline. The rearrangement uses TRBV11-1 and TRBJ2-7; 10 nucleotides line up with TRBD1. The CDR3 has 17 amino acids. Germline V gene lookup returns CDR1 SGHAT and CDR2 FQDESV (reference sequence). The CDR3 reads CTSSSPKGDRGNYEQYF. CDR3 sequence (DNA): TGTACCAGCAGCTCCCCGAAAGGGGACAGGGGAAACTACGAGCAGTACTTC. Drawing the rest from reference TRBV11-1 and TRBJ2-7, the complete variable domain is EAEVAQSPRYKITEKSQAVAFWCDPISGHATLYWYRQILGQGPELLVQFQDESVVDDSQLPKDRFSAERLKGVDSTLKIQPAELGDSAMYLCTSSSPKGDRGNYEQYFGPGTRLTVT.

V and J are TRBV6-5 and TRBJ2-1; D is unclear. This CDR3 region has 11 residues. Trimming pared 5 bases from V and 13 bases from J, leaving 12 bases between. Germline CDR1 MNHEY, CDR2 SVGAGI. CDR3 nucleotides: TGTGCCAGCAGTGAAAATGGGTATCAGTTCTTC. Its translation: CASSENGYQFF.

The CDR3 bases are TGTGCCAGCAGCTTAGAGTCAGGGGAAAAACTGTTTTTT. Its protein is CASSLESGEKLFF. This chain links TRBV7-9 with TRBJ1-4, with D possibly matching TRBD1 (5 bases). The CDR3 spans 13 residues. The germline V and J ends were trimmed by 1 base and 8 bases, with 8 bases remaining between them. Germline V lookup: CDR1 SEHNR, CDR2 FQNEAQ (reference sequence).

The table lists this clonotype with a count of one. The V and J genes are TRBV5-6 and TRBJ2-1; D call uncertain. The J call is uncertain, as TRBJ2-7 better fits the DNA end. Germline loops: CDR1 SGHDT, CDR2 YYEEEE. The CDR3 length is 13 residues. The CDR3, as DNA: TGTGCCAGCAGCTTGTTCGCGGCCTACGAGCAGTACTTC. Translation gives CASSLFAAYEQYF.

The chain has TRBV20-1 and TRBJ2-1; maybe TRBD2 (6 bases). With 2 bases removed from V and 0 bases from J, the gap between germline ends came to 11 bases. Germline-derived CDR1 and CDR2 are DFQATT and SNEGSKA (reference sequence). The CDR3 is 15 amino acids. This CDR3 is CSARFKRVSYNEQFF. CDR3 nucleotide sequence: TGCAGTGCTAGATTTAAGCGGGTCTCCTACAATGAGCAGTTCTTC.

The CDR3 protein is CASSHDRASGNTIYF. CDR3 nucleotide sequence: TGTGCCAGCAGCCACGACAGGGCCTCTGGAAACACCATATATTTT. V gene TRBV3-1 combines with J gene TRBJ1-3, with 7 bases matching TRBD1. The CDR3 is made up of 15 amino acids. CDR1 and CDR2 from the germline V gene are LGHDT and YNNKEL (reference sequence). V lost 3 bases, J lost 0 bases, and 2 bases stayed unmatched.

CDR3 coding DNA: TGTGCCAGCAGGACCGCCGGGACCCCAGCAAAACCGAAAGCTAGCTATGGCTACACCTTC. It yields the protein CASRTAGTPAKPKASYGYTF. The chain has TRBV21-1 and TRBJ1-2; TRBD1 is the table's D call, not checked against the DNA. TRBV21-1 is a pseudogene segment. The CDR3 has 20 residues.

V gene TRBV20-1 combines with J gene TRBJ2-7; D gene unclear. The CDR3 runs to 12 residues. Germline loops: CDR1 DFQATT, CDR2 SNEGSKA (reference sequence). Trimming left V 5 bases short and J 6 bases short, with 14 bases between. CDR3 bases: TGCAGTGCTTACGGCGAGAAGGCCGAGCAGTACTTC. It codes for CSAYGEKAEQYF.

This clonotype has only one observation. The chain is built from TRBV5-1 and TRBJ2-5; no definite D call. Trimming cost V 0 bases and J 1 base, with 7 bases left between them. The germline V gene has CDR1 SGHRS and CDR2 YFSETQ. This CDR3 is built from 14 residues. The chain's CDR3 is CASSLGPFQETQYF. The DNA of the CDR3 is TGCGCCAGCAGCTTGGGCCCATTCCAAGAGACCCAGTACTTC.